A selection of T cell receptor beta chains follows, all from one sample in a study of tumor and adjacent non-tumor tissue in lung cancer. MiXCR was run by TCRdb on the multiplex PCR reads, yielding one entry per CDR3 protein. The sample shows about 110,000 distinct CDR3 sequences, roughly 75% of them seen only once. The sample comprised lung tumor tissue. The receptors were sampled from a woman aged 60 to 75 with non-small cell lung cancer. Each CDR3 is given with its conserved first and last residue. D genes are given only for firm matches. Clone size is not always given. Where it is, it says once, few, many or a class for expanded clones.

V	J	size	D	DNA	CDR3
TRBV20-1	TRBJ2-1	.	TRBD1	TGCAGTGCTAGAGCTCAGGGGGCGTCCCCCAATGAGCAGTTCTTC	CSARAQGASPNEQFF
TRBV20-1	TRBJ2-7	.	.	TGCAGTACAAGGGGCACCTACAAGCAGTACTTC	CSTRGTYKQYF
TRBV20-1	TRBJ2-7	.	.	TGCAATGCTAGGGATACCGAGACAGTGGGTCGGGAGCAGTACTTC	CNARDTETVGREQYF
TRBV20-1	TRBJ1-6	.	.	TGCAGTGCTACTAAACAGGGCCAGGGGTCACCCTTCCACTTT	CSATKQGQGSPFHF
TRBV11-3	TRBJ2-7	.	.	TGTGTCAGCAGCTTGCGGCAGGCGACCTCTTACGAGCAGTACTTC	CVSSLRQATSYEQYF
TRBV29-1	TRBJ2-3	.	.	TGCAGCGCACCTTCTGGAGATACGCAGTATTTT	CSAPSGDTQYF
TRBV4-1	TRBJ1-1	.	.	TGCGCCAGCAGCCAAGATTTCGGCAGGGTTACTGAATTTTTCTTT	CASSQDFGRVTEFFF
TRBV20-1	TRBJ2-2	.	.	TGCAGTGGAAGAGAGGGGGGTACCGGTGAGCTGTTTTTT	CSGREGGTGELFF
TRBV12-3/TRBV12-4	TRBJ2-7	many	.	TGTGCCAGCAGTTTAGTGCCAGGAGTCTACGAGCAGTACTTC	CASSLVPGVYEQYF
TRBV11-3	TRBJ2-2	.	.	TGTGGCAGCAGTCCCGGGACGGGAGTAACGGGGAAGCTGTTTTTT	CGSSPGTGVTGKLFF
TRBV6-6	TRBJ1-5	many	.	TGTGCCAGCAGTTATCGCAGGGAGGGTCAGCCCCAGCATTTT	CASSYRREGQPQHF
TRBV7-9	TRBJ2-1	.	.	TGTGCCAGCACTCGCCAGGACAGCGAGCAGTTCTTC	CASTRQDSEQFF
TRBV6-1	TRBJ2-3	.	.	TGTGCCGCCAGCAGTGAAATGAGAACAGATACGCAGTATTTT	CAASSEMRTDTQYF
TRBV4-2	TRBJ1-5	.	.	TGTGCCAGCAGCCAAGATCTTTCCGGGTATAACAATCAGCCCCAGCATTTT	CASSQDLSGYNNQPQHF
TRBV6-1	TRBJ2-5	.	.	TGTGCCATCAGTGAGCATAGGAAAGAGACCCGGTACTTC	CAISEHRKETRYF
TRBV6-2/TRBV6-3	TRBJ2-1	.	TRBD1	TGTGCCAGCAGTTCCCCGGGACAGCGATTCTCCTACAATGAGCAGTTCTTC	CASSSPGQRFSYNEQFF
TRBV11-2	TRBJ2-7	once	.	TGTGCCAGCAGCCACAAACCCCCGGGGGAGCAGTACTTC	CASSHKPPGEQYF
TRBV9	TRBJ1-1	few	.	TGTGCCAGCAGCTTGGGGGAAGAAGGGTACACTGAAGCTTTCTTT	CASSLGEEGYTEAFF
TRBV11-3	TRBJ1-1	.	.	TGTGCCATTAGCTTAGATTCGGGGAGAGGCAGTGAAGCTTTCTTT	CAISLDSGRGSEAFF
TRBV6-6	TRBJ1-6	many	.	TGTGCCAGCAACCCCCTCCCTCGGACTAATTCACCCCTCCACTTT	CASNPLPRTNSPLHF
TRBV7-8	TRBJ2-1	.	TRBD1	TGTGCCAGCAGTATCCGGGACAGTGAAAGTGAGCAGTTCTTC	CASSIRDSESEQFF
TRBV11-2	TRBJ1-1	once	.	TGTGCCAACAGCCCTTGGGACGGCGAGTACACTGAAGCTTTCTTT	CANSPWDGEYTEAFF
TRBV11-2	TRBJ1-1	medium-sized	.	TGTGCCAGCAGCTTAGATCCTGGCGTGTACACTGAAGCTTTCTTT	CASSLDPGVYTEAFF
TRBV6-6	TRBJ1-2	many	.	TGTGCCAGCAGTAACCTGCAGGATTATTATGGCTACACCTTC	CASSNLQDYYGYTF
TRBV11-1	TRBJ1-1	.	.	TGTACCAGCAGCTCTAACTTCAGTGGTGAAGCTTTCTTT	CTSSSNFSGEAFF
TRBV12-3/TRBV12-4	TRBJ2-1	many	TRBD2	TGTGCCAGCAGTTTACCCCCTTTAGGCGGGGGGGCTAGTTATGAGCAGTTCTTC	CASSLPPLGGGASYEQFF
TRBV2	TRBJ2-5	.	.	TGTGCCAGCACTAAAACCCAAGAGACCCAGTACTTC	CASTKTQETQYF
TRBV20-1	TRBJ2-4	once	.	TGCAGTGTTAGAGAAGGGGGTAACATTCACTACTTC	CSVREGGNIHYF
TRBV20-1	TRBJ2-1	.	.	TGCAGTACTAGAGATTTGAGAGGTGAGCAGTTCTTC	CSTRDLRGEQFF
TRBV6-5	TRBJ2-4	many	.	TGTGCCAGCAGACCATCGAAAGGGGGAGGGACCAAAAACATTCAGTACTTC	CASRPSKGGGTKNIQYF
TRBV11-3	TRBJ2-1	.	TRBD2	TGTGCCATCAGTACCGGGACTAGTGGGTTTGTTGAGCAGTTCTTC	CAISTGTSGFVEQFF